This T cell receptor beta chain was observed in a study of blood T cell repertoires in COVID-19. Overall study: Sites in the United States, Italy and Spain provided acute and convalescent COVID-19 samples.

Using immunoSEQ multiplex PCR, the repertoire was profiled, and TCRdb retains in-frame clones only, with some absent. The data hold approximately 150,000 clones, with roughly 80% observed a single time. V trimming: 8 bases; J trimming: 7 bases; junction bases outside the gene matches: 12. The CDR3 runs to 14 residues. Germline V CDR1 and CDR2: MNHEY, SVGAGI. The chain uses TRBV6-5 and TRBJ1-2, with 8 bases aligning to TRBD1. The receptor's source is a man aged 70-80 years with active or convalescent COVID-19. Sample: peripheral blood. The CDR3 region has the DNA TGTGCCAGCGACGGGACAGGCCGGGGAGGTGGCTACACCTTC. Translating gives CASDGTGRGGGYTF.